Listed here are 11 T cell receptor beta chains from one sample, sequenced in a study of control samples from healthy donors and cancer patients. Assay used: immunoSEQ multiplex PCR; TCRdb lists only in-frame clones, some missing. The sample has roughly 45,000 clones, about 86% seen once. Sequenced input: PBMCs. These receptors were collected from a woman aged 50 to 60 with lung cancer.

This clone came up once. This sequence joins TRBV7-5 and TRBJ1-1; the table assigns TRBD1, which was not confirmed against the DNA. TRBV7-5 is classified as a pseudogene. This CDR3 spans 15 amino acids. The CDR3 DNA follows: TGTGCCAGAAGCTTAGAGGGGGCCCGCGAGACTGAAGCTTTCTTT. Its translation is CARSLEGARETEAFF.

The V and J genes are TRBV7-2 and TRBJ1-2, with D perhaps TRBD1 (5 bases). CDR3 length equals 13 residues. V lost 5 bases to trimming and J lost 8 bases, with 15 bases between them. Per the germline V gene, CDR1 is SGHTA and CDR2 is FQGNSA. CDR3 bases: TGTGCCAGCAGCCGCAATGGGGGTATAGGCTACACCTTC. It translates to CASSRNGGIGYTF.

This chain uses TRBV10-3 with TRBJ1-2; D is undetermined. Deletions cut 4 bases from V and 5 bases from J, with 11 bases between. The CDR3 runs to 13 residues. The germline V gene has CDR1 ENHRY and CDR2 SYGVKD. The CDR3 DNA follows: TGTGCCATCAGTGGCACCGGAGAGTATGGCTACACCTTC. The encoded protein is CAISGTGEYGYTF.

The chain couples TRBV10-3 to TRBJ1-2; a weak D match, TRBD1 (5 bases). Trimming shortened V by 8 bases and J by 5 bases, and 15 bases separated the two germline ends. The V gene's germline CDR1 is ENHRY and CDR2 SYGVKD. The CDR3 contains 13 residues. The CDR3 coding sequence is TGTGCCATCTCGGCAGGGAGTGGGTATGGCTACACCTTC. Amino acid sequence: CAISAGSGYGYTF.

The chain recombines TRBV7-2 with TRBJ2-2; D gene unclear. Germline-derived CDR1 and CDR2 are SGHTA and FQGNSA. This CDR3 region has 13 residues. Trimming removed 5 bases at V and 5 bases at J, with 9 bases between. CDR3 nucleotides: TGTGCCAGCAGCCCGTCTGGGACCGGGGAGCTGTTTTTT. Encoded protein: CASSPSGTGELFF.

The rearrangement links TRBV6-5 to TRBJ1-1; D gene unclear. This CDR3 region has 12 residues. CDR1 is MNHEY and CDR2 is SVGAGI in the germline V gene. Deletions cut 6 bases from V and 8 bases from J, with 13 bases between. The CDR3 coding sequence is TGTGCCAGCAGGGCCCAGTCCGGGGAAGCTTTCTTT. Amino acid sequence: CASRAQSGEAFF.

The rearrangement joins TRBV4-1 to TRBJ1-1, with no clear D. Trimming removed 1 base at V and 2 bases at J, with 5 bases between. CDR3 size: 13 residues. Per the germline V gene, CDR1 is MGHRA and CDR2 is YSYEKL. The CDR3 region is CASSQVSNTEAFF. CDR3 nucleotide sequence: TGCGCCAGCAGCCAAGTGAGTAACACTGAAGCTTTCTTT.

The V gene is TRBV14, the J gene TRBJ1-6; TRBD1 matches 8 bases. The germline gives CDR1 SGHDN, CDR2 FVKESK. This CDR3 has 14 amino acids. The V and J ends lost 6 bases and 10 bases, in that order; junction bases with no gene match: 8. This CDR3 is CASRLDRDSSPLHF. DNA of the CDR3: TGTGCCAGCAGGTTGGACAGGGATAGCTCACCCCTCCACTTT.

This clone rates as medium-sized. This chain joins TRBV7-8 and TRBJ1-2; D not certain. V gave up 5 bases and J gave up 0 bases, with 19 bases separating them. The CDR3 extends over 17 amino acids. Germline V gives CDR1 SGHVS, CDR2 FQNEAQ. In DNA form, the CDR3 reads TGTGCCAGCAGCCTTTTCACCTGGGTCTCCCCTAACTATGGCTACACCTTC. Protein: CASSLFTWVSPNYGYTF.

This clone was recorded only once. The gene calls are TRBV24-1 and TRBJ2-5; 8 nucleotides agree with TRBD2. Germline loops: CDR1 KGHDR, CDR2 SFDVKD. V was pared by 3 bases and J by 1 base, with 6 bases of the junction left unmatched. The length of the CDR3 is 16 residues. CDR3 loop: CATSDISGGSQETQYF. The CDR3 bases are TGTGCCACCAGTGATATCAGCGGGGGCAGCCAAGAGACCCAGTACTTC.

The chain combines TRBV6-2 or TRBV6-3 with TRBJ2-2; D gene unclear. This CDR3 is 16 amino acids long. Looked up from germline, CDR1 is MNHEY and CDR2 is SVGEGT. V was trimmed by 4 bases and J by 1 base, leaving 13 bases between them. CDR3 sequence (DNA): TGTGCCAGCAGTTCGATCGACAAATTGAACACCGGGGAGCTGTTTTTT. Translated, it gives CASSSIDKLNTGELFF.